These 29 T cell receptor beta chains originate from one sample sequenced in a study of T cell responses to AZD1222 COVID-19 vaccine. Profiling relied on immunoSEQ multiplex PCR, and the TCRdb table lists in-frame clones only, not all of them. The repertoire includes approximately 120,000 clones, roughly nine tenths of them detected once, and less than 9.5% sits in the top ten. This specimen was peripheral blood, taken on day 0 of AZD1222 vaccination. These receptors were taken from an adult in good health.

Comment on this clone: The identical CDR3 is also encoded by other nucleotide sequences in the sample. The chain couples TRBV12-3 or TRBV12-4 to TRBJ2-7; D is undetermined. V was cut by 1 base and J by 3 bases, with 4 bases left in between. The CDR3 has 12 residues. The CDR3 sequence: CASSLEGYEQYF. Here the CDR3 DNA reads TGTGCCAGCAGTTTAGAGGGCTACGAGCAGTACTTC.

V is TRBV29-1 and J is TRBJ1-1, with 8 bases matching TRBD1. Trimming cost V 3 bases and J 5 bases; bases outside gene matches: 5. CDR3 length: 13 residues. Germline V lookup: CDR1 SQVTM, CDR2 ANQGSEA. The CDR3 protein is CSVDQGAKTEAFF. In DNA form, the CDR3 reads TGCAGCGTTGATCAGGGGGCGAAAACTGAAGCTTTCTTT.

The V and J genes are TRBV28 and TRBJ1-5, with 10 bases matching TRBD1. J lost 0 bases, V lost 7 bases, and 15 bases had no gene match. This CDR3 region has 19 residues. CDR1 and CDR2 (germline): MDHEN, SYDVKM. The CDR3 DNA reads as TGTGCCAGCAAAGCCTCACCGGGACAGGGGAGCTATAGCAATCAGCCCCAGCATTTT. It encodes CASKASPGQGSYSNQPQHF. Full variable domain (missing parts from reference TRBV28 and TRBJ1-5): DVKVTQSSRYLVKRTGEKVFLECVQDMDHENMFWYRQDPGLGLRLIYFSYDVKMKEKGDIPEGYSVSREKKERFSLILESASTNQTSMYLCASKASPGQGSYSNQPQHFGDGTRLSIL.

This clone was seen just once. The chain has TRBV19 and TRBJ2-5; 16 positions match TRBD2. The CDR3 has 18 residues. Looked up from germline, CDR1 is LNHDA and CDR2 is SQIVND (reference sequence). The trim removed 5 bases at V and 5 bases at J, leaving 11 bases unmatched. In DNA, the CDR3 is TGTGCCAGTAGTTCCTCGGGACTAGCGGGAGGGCCTTTGGAGACCCAGTACTTC. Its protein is CASSSSGLAGGPLETQYF.

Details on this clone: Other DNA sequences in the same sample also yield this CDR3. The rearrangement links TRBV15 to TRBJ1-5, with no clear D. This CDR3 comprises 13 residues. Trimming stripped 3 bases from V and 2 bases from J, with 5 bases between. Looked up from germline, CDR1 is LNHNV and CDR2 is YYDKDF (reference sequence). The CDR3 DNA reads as TGTGCCACCAGCAGGCTAGGCAATCAGCCCCAGCATTTT. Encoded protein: CATSRLGNQPQHF.

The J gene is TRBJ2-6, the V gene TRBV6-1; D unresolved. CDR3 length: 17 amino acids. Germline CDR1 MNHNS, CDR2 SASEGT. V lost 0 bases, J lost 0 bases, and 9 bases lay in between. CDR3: CASSEATPNSGANVLTF. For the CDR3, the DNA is TGTGCCAGCAGTGAAGCCACTCCAAACTCTGGGGCCAACGTCCTGACTTTC.

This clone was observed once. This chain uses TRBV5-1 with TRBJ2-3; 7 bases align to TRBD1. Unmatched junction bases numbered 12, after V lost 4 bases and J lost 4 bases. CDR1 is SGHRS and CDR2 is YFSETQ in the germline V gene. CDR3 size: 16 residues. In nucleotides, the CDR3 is TGCGCCAGCAGCCTAGGCGTAGGGGGCCGGTCAGATACGCAGTATTTT. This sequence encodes CASSLGVGGRSDTQYF.

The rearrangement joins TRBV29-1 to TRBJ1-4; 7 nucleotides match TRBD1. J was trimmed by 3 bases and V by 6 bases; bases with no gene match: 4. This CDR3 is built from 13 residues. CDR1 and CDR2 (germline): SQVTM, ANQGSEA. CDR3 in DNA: TGCAGCGTCCTGACAGGGCCTAATGAAAAACTGTTTTTT. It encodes CSVLTGPNEKLFF.

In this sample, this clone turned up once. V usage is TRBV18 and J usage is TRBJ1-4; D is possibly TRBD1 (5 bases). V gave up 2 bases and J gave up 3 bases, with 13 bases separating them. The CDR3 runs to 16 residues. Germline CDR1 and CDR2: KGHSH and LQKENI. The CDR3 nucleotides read TGTGCCAGCTCACCAGGGGCCGTGGGAGCTAATGAAAAACTGTTTTTT. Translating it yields CASSPGAVGANEKLFF.

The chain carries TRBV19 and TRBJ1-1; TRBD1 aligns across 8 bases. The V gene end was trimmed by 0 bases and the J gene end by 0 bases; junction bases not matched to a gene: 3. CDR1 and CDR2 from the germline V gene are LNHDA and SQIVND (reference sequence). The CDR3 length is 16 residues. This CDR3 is CASSIDGTGLNTEAFF. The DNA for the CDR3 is TGTGCCAGTAGTATAGATGGGACAGGTCTGAACACTGAAGCTTTCTTT.

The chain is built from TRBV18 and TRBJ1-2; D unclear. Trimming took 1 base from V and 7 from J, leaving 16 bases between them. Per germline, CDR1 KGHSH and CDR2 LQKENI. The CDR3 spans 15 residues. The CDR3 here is CASSPRAVDFAGYTF. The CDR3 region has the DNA TGTGCCAGCTCACCACGGGCAGTAGATTTTGCTGGCTACACCTTC.

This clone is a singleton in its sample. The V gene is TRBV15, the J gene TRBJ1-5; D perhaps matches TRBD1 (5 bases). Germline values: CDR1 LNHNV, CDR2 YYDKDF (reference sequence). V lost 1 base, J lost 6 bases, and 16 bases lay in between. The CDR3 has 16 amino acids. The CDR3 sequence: CATSRVAGARGQPQHF. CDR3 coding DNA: TGTGCCACCAGCAGAGTGGCAGGCGCTAGGGGTCAGCCCCAGCATTTT.

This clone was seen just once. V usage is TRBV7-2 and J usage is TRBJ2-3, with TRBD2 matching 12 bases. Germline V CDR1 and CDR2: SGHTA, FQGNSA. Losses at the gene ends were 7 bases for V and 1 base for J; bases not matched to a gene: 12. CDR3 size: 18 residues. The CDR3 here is CASTPLAGGRWGTDTQYF. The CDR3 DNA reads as TGTGCCAGCACCCCTCTAGCGGGGGGGCGTTGGGGCACAGATACGCAGTATTTT.

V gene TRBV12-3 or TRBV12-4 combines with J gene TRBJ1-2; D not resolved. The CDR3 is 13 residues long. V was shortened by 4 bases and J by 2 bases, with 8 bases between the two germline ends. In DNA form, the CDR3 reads TGTGCCAGCAGTTCAACAGAAAACTATGGCTACACCTTC. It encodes CASSSTENYGYTF.

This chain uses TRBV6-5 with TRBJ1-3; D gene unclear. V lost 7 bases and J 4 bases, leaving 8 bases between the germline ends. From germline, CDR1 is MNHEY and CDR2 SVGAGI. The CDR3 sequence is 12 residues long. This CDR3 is CASNGPGNTIYF. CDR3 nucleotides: TGTGCCAGCAATGGACCGGGAAACACCATATATTTT.

The DNA of the CDR3 is TGTGCCAGCAGTGGATCCCGGTCGGGCGAGCAGTACTTC. Translation: CASSGSRSGEQYF. The genes are TRBV2 and TRBJ2-7; no definite D call. The germline V gene encodes CDR1 SNHLY and CDR2 FYNNEI. V shed 4 bases and J shed 6 bases, with 13 bases lying between them. The CDR3 is 13 amino acids.

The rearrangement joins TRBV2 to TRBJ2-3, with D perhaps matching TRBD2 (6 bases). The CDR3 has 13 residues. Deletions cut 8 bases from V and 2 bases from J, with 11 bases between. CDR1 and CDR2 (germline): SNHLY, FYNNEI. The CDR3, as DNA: TGTGCCAGCCCCGGGACTCCCACAGATACGCAGTATTTT. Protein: CASPGTPTDTQYF.

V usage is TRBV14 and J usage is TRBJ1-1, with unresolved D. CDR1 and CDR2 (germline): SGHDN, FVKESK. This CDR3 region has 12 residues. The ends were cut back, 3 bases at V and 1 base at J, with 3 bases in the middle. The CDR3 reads CASSHSNTEAFF. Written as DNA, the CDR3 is TGTGCCAGCAGCCACTCGAACACTGAAGCTTTCTTT. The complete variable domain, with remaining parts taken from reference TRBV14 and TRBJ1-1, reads EAGVTQFPSHSVIEKGQTVTLRCDPISGHDNLYWYRRVMGKEIKFLLHFVKESKQDESGMPNNRFLAERTGGTYSTLKVQPAELEDSGVYFCASSHSNTEAFFGQGTRLTVV.

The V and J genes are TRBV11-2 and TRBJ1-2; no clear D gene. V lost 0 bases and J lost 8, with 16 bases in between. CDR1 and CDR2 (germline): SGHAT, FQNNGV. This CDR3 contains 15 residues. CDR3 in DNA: TGTGCCAGCAGCTTAGATCGGGAGGTTTTCAGGGGCTACACCTTC. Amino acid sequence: CASSLDREVFRGYTF.

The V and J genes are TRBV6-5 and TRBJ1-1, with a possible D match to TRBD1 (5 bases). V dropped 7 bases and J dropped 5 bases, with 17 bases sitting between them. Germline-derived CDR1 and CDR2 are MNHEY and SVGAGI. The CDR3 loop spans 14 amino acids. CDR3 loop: CASIFRGGITEAFF. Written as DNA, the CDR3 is TGTGCCAGCATATTCCGGGGGGGTATAACTGAAGCTTTCTTT.

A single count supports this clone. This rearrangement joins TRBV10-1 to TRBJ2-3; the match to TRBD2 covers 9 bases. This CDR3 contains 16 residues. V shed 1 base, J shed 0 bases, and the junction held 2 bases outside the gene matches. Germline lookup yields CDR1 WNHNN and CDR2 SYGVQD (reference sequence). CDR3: CASSEYAGGSTDTQYF. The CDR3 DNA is TGCGCCAGCAGTGAGTACGCGGGGGGGAGCACAGATACGCAGTATTTT.

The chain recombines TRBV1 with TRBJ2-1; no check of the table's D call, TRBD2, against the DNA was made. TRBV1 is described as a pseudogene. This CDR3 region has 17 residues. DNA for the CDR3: TGCACCAGCAGCCAAGGTAATGGGCTAGCGGGAGTAAATGAGCAGTTCTTC. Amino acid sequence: CTSSQGNGLAGVNEQFF.

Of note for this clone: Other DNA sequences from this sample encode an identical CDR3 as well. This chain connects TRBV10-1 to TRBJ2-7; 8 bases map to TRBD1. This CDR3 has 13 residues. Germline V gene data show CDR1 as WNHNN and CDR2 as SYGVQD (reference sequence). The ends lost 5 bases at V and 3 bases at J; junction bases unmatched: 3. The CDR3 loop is CASSPGTGYEQYF. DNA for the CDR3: TGCGCCAGCAGTCCCGGGACAGGCTACGAGCAGTACTTC.

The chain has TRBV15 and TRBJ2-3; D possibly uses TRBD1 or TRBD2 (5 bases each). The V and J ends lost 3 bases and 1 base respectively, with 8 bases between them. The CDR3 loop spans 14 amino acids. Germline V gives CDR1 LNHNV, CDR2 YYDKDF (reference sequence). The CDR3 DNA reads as TGTGCCACCAGCAGGAGGGGTGGCACAGATACGCAGTATTTT. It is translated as CATSRRGGTDTQYF.

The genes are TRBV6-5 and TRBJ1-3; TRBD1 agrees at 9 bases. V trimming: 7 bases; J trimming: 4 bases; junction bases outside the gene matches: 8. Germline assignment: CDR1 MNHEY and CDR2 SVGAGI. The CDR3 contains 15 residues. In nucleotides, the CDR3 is TGTGCCAGCAAAACACAGGGGGCAGTAGGAAACACCATATATTTT. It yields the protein CASKTQGAVGNTIYF.

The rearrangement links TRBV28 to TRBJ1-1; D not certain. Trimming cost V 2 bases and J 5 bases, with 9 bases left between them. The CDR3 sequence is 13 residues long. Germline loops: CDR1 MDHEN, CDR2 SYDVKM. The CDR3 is CASSLGQRTEAFF. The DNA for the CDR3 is TGTGCCAGCAGTTTAGGGCAGCGAACTGAAGCTTTCTTT. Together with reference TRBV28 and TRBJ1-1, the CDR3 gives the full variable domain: DVKVTQSSRYLVKRTGEKVFLECVQDMDHENMFWYRQDPGLGLRLIYFSYDVKMKEKGDIPEGYSVSREKKERFSLILESASTNQTSMYLCASSLGQRTEAFFGQGTRLTVV.

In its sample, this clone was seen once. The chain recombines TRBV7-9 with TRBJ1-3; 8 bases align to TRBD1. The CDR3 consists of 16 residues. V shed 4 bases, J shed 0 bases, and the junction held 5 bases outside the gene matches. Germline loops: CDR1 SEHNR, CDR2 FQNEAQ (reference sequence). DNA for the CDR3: TGTGCCAGCAGCTGGGGACAGGCGAGCTCTGGAAACACCATATATTTT. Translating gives CASSWGQASSGNTIYF.

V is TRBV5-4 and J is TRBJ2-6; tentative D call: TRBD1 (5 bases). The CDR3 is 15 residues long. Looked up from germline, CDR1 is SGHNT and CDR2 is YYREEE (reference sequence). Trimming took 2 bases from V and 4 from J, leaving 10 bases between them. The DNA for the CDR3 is TGTGCCAGCAGCTTTCAGGGTTCCGGGGCCAACGTCCTGACTTTC. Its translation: CASSFQGSGANVLTF. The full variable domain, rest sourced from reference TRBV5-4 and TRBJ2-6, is ETGVTQSPTHLIKTRGQQVTLRCSSQSGHNTVSWYQQALGQGPQFIFQYYREEENGRGNFPPRFSGLQFPNYSSELNVNALELDDSALYLCASSFQGSGANVLTFGAGSRLTVL.

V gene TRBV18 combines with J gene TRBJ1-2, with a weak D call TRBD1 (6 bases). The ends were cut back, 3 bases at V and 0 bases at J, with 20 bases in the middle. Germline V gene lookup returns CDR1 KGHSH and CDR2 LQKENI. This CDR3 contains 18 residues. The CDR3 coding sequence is TGTGCCAGCTCACCTGGATCGGGGGGCATGACGGCTAACTATGGCTACACCTTC. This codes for CASSPGSGGMTANYGYTF. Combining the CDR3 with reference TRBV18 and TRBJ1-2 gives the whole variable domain NAGVMQNPRHLVRRRGQEARLRCSPMKGHSHVYWYRQLPEEGLKFMVYLQKENIIDESGMPKERFSAEFPKEGPSILRIQQVVRGDSAAYFCASSPGSGGMTANYGYTFGSGTRLTVV.